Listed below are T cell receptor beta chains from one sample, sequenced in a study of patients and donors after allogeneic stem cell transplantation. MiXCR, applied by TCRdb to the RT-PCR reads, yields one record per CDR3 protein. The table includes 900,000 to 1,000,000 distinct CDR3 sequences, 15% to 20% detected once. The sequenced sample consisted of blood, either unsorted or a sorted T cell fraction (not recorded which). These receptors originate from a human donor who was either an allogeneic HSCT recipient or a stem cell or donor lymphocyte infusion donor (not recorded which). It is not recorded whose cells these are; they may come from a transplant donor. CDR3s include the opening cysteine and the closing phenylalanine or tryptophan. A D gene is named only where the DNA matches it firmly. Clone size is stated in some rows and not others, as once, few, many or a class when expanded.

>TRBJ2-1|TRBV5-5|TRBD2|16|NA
CASSLISSGRTNEQFF
TGTGCCAGCAGCTTGATTTCCAGCGGGAGGACCAATGAGCAGTTCTTC
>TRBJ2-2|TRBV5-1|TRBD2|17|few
CASRRSTSGSYTGELFF
TGCGCCAGCAGGCGCAGTACTAGCGGGAGTTACACCGGGGAGCTGTTTTTT
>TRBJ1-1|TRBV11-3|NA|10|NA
CASQNTEAFF
TGTGCCAGCCAGAACACTGAAGCTTTCTTT
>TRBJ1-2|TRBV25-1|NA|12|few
CASRTAGGGYTF
TGTGCCAGCAGGACGGCGGGCGGTGGCTACACCTTC
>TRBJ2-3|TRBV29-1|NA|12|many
CSVEGGTDTQYF
TGCAGCGTTGAGGGGGGCACAGATACGCAGTATTTT
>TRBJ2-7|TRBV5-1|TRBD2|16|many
CASSLEPSGGSYEQYF
TGCGCCAGCAGCTTGGAGCCTAGCGGGGGCTCCTACGAGCAGTACTTC
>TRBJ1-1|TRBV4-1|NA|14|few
CATPTSHMNTEAFF
TGCGCCACCCCGACCTCCCACATGAACACTGAAGCTTTCTTT
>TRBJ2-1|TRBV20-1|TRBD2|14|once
CSATRGGSYNEQFF
TGCAGTGCTACCCGGGGGGGATCCTACAATGAGCAGTTCTTC
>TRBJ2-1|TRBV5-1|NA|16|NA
CASSSLGGPFYNEQFF
TGCGCCAGCAGCTCCCTTGGTGGGCCATTCTACAATGAGCAGTTCTTC
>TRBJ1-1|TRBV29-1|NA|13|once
CSVSGKMNTEAFF
TGCAGCGTTTCAGGGAAAATGAACACTGAAGCTTTCTTT
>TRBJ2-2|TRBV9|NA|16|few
CASSAVGVQNTGELFF
TGTGCCAGCAGCGCGGTCGGGGTACAGAACACCGGGGAGCTGTTTTTT
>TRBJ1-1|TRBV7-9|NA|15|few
CASSTAGGRRREAFF
TGTGCCAGCAGCACGGCGGGGGGACGCCGCCGAGAAGCTTTCTTT
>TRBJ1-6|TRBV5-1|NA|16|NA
CASSTQGLPSNSPLHF
TGCGCCAGCAGCACCCAGGGGCTCCCCTCTAATTCACCCCTCCACTTT
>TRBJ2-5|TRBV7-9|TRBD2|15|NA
CASSLTSGGQETQYF
TGTGCCAGCAGCTTGACTAGCGGGGGCCAAGAGACCCAGTACTTC
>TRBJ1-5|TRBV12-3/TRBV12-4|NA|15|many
CASSSSSDSNQPQHF
TGTGCCAGCAGTTCCTCCTCGGATAGCAATCAGCCCCAGCATTTT
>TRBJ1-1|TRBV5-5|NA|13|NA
CASSLEGRAEAFF
TGTGCCAGCAGCTTGGAGGGTCGCGCTGAAGCTTTCTTT
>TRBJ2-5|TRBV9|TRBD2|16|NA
CASSAGLAGTQETQYF
TGTGCCAGCAGCGCCGGACTAGCGGGGACACAAGAGACCCAGTACTTC
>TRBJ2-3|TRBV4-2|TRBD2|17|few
CASSQTVAGEGLDTQYF
TGTGCCAGCAGCCAAACGGTAGCGGGAGAGGGGTTAGATACGCAGTATTTT
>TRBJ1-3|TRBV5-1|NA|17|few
CASSPGGGGSSGNTIYF
TGCGCCAGCAGCCCGGGGGGGGGCGGAAGCTCTGGAAACACCATATATTTT
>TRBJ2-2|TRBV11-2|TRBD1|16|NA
CASLYLKGGATGELFF
TGTGCCAGTCTTTACTTGAAAGGGGGCGCGACCGGGGAGCTGTTTTTT
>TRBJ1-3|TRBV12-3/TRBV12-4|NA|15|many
CASSLEGLTGNTIYF
TGTGCCAGCAGTTTGGAAGGGCTTACTGGAAACACCATATATTTT
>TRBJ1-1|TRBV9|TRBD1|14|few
CASSVVQGQAEAFF
TGTGCCAGCAGCGTAGTACAGGGGCAAGCTGAAGCTTTCTTT
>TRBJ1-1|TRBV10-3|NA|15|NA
CAISESPGQNTEAFF
TGTGCCATCAGTGAGTCGCCGGGACAGAACACTGAAGCTTTCTTT
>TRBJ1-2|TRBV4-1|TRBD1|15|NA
CASSQPRQGRYGYTF
TGCGCCAGCAGCCAACCCCGACAGGGGCGGTACGGCTACACCTTC
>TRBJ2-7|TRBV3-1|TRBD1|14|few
CASSPGGRGYEQYF
TGTGCCAGCAGCCCAGGGGGAAGGGGCTACGAGCAGTACTTC
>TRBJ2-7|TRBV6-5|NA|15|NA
CASSYSLGGSYEQYF
TGTGCCAGCAGTTACTCCTTAGGGGGCTCCTACGAGCAGTACTTC
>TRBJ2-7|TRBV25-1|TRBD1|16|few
CASSEFRQGFAYEQYF
TGTGCCAGCAGTGAATTTCGACAGGGGTTCGCGTACGAGCAGTACTTC
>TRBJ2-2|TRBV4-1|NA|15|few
CASSQASANTGELFF
TGCGCCAGCAGCCAAGCCAGTGCGAACACCGGGGAGCTGTTTTTT
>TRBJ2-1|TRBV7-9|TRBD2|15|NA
CASSPGLAGPDEQFF
TGTGCCAGCAGCCCGGGACTAGCGGGCCCCGATGAGCAGTTCTTC
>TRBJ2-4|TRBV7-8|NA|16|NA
CASSPRIPRDKNIQYF
TGTGCCAGCAGCCCCCGTATACCCCGGGACAAAAACATTCAGTACTTC
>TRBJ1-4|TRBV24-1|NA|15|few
CATSDLRQKNEKLFF
TGTGCCACCAGTGATTTGCGCCAGAAGAATGAAAAACTGTTTTTT
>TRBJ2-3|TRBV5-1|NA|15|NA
CASSLQGASTDTQYF
TGCGCCAGCAGCTTGCAGGGTGCCAGCACAGATACGCAGTATTTT
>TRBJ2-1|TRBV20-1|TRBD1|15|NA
CSAKKTGGRYNEQFF
TGCAGTGCTAAAAAGACAGGGGGCAGGTACAATGAGCAGTTCTTC
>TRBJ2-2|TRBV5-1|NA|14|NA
CASSQMGDTGELFF
TGCGCCAGCAGCCAAATGGGGGACACCGGGGAGCTGTTTTTT
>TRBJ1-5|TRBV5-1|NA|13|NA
CASSLAGDKPQHF
TGCGCCAGCAGCTTGGCGGGGGATAAGCCCCAGCATTTT
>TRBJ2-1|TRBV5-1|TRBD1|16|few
CASSLSPSPGGNEQFF
TGCGCCAGCAGCTTGTCACCTTCGCCAGGGGGTAATGAGCAGTTCTTC
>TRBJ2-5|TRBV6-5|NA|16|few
CASSYSGAGGLGTQYF
TGTGCCAGCAGTTACTCGGGGGCAGGCGGCCTTGGGACCCAGTACTTC
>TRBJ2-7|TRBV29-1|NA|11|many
CSVEYSYEQYF
TGCAGCGTTGAATACTCCTACGAGCAGTACTTC
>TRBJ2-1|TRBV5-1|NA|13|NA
CASRQSTYNEQFF
TGCGCCAGTCGACAGTCCACCTACAATGAGCAGTTCTTC
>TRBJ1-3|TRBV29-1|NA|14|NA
CSVQGPRTGNTIYF
TGCAGCGTTCAGGGGCCGCGGACTGGAAACACCATATATTTT
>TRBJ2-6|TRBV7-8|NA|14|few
CATLRGSGANVLTF
TGTGCCACCTTGAGGGGCTCTGGGGCCAACGTCCTGACTTTC
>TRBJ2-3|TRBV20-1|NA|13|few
CSAPSVNTDTQYF
TGCAGTGCCCCAAGTGTGAACACAGATACGCAGTATTTT
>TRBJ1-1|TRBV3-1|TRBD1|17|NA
CASSPWGQGEMNTEAFF
TGTGCCAGCAGCCCCTGGGGACAGGGGGAGATGAACACTGAAGCTTTCTTT
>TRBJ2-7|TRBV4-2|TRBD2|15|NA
CASSQSSSGTYEQYF
TGTGCCAGCAGCCAATCTTCTAGCGGAACCTACGAGCAGTACTTC
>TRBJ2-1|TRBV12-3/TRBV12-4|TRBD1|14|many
CASSRDSTYNEQFF
TGTGCCAGCAGTAGGGACAGCACCTACAATGAGCAGTTCTTC
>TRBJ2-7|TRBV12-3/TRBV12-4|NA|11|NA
CASTPRCEQYF
TGTGCCAGCACGCCGCGTTGCGAGCAGTACTTC
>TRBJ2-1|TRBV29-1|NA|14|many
CSVESRDLYNEQFF
TGCAGCGTTGAGTCGCGGGACCTCTACAATGAGCAGTTCTTC